One T cell receptor beta chain is described in this entry. As yet, its antigen is unknown. Sequencing used immunoSEQ multiplex PCR; TCRdb keeps in-frame clones, though not all of them. The sample contains more than 75,000 clones, approximately 93% of which appear only once. This sample stems from a study of cytomegalovirus exposure and HLA in healthy donors. Study at large: The approximately 110 validation repertoires, a later analysis reported, used the same platform as the 550 to 800 first-cohort repertoires.

Whole-study findings and limits: It was found in a later analysis that first-cohort TCR clusters tended to co-occur in the roughly 120 validation repertoires.

Sequencing used PBMCs. The sequence came from a man aged 18 to 29 in good health and CMV-seronegative.

In DNA, the CDR3 is TGTGCCAGTAGTTCGGGACAGGTGAAAGGCGAGCAGTACTTC. Amino acids: CASSSGQVKGEQYF. V gene TRBV19 combines with J gene TRBJ2-7; 8 bases are shared with TRBD1. Losses at the gene ends were 5 bases for V and 6 bases for J; bases not matched to a gene: 9. CDR1 LNHDA and CDR2 SQIVND come from the germline V gene (reference sequence). The length of the CDR3 is 14 residues.